A selection of T cell receptor beta chains follows, all from one sample in a study of T cells in Graves' hyperthyroidism and ophthalmopathy. TCRdb reanalysed the multiplex PCR reads using MiXCR and keeps one entry per CDR3 protein. The data show roughly 570,000 distinct CDR3 sequences, 15% to 19% seen once. The sequencing sample was made of blood. Every receptor here comes from a woman younger than 45 with Graves' hyperthyroidism. The CDR3 runs from the conserved cysteine through the conserved F or W. The D gene is left open where the match is weak. Size tells how often a clone was seen (once, few, many) or the class of an expanded clone, and some rows leave it out.

D gene	clone size	J gene	V gene	CDR3 DNA	CDR3 protein
-	many	TRBJ2-2	TRBV20-1	TGCAGTGCTAGAGTTTTTAGCACCGGGGAGCTGTTTTTT	CSARVFSTGELFF
TRBD1	many	TRBJ2-5	TRBV30	TGTGCCTGGAGTACCTTCCGGGACAGGGGGGCGACCCAGTACTTC	CAWSTFRDRGATQYF
TRBD1	many	TRBJ2-5	TRBV20-1	TGCAGTGCTAGAGATCTCCCGGGGGACAGGGGACAAGAGACCCAGTACTTC	CSARDLPGDRGQETQYF
-	-	TRBJ2-1	TRBV7-9	TGTGCCAGCAGCTCTACAGGGTACGCCTACAATGAGCAGTTCTTC	CASSSTGYAYNEQFF
-	many	TRBJ1-1	TRBV5-1	TGCGCCAGCAGCTTAGGGGGTAGCAACACTGAAGCTTTCTTT	CASSLGGSNTEAFF
-	few	TRBJ2-1	TRBV19	TGTGCCAGTAGTTATGGCCTACCCAATGAGCAGTTCTTC	CASSYGLPNEQFF
-	many	TRBJ2-5	TRBV9	TGTGCCAGCAGCGTAGCTACACGGAGGGAAGAGACCCAGTACTTC	CASSVATRREETQYF
-	few	TRBJ2-1	TRBV9	TGTGCCAGCAGCGTAAGGGGAGACTACAATGAGCAGTTCTTC	CASSVRGDYNEQFF
-	many	TRBJ1-5	TRBV11-2	TGTGCCAGCAGCTTAGGGGTGGAAGGGAATCAGCCCCAGCATTTT	CASSLGVEGNQPQHF
TRBD1	-	TRBJ2-7	TRBV19	TGTGCCAGTAGTATCCGGACAGGGTCCGAGCAGTACTTC	CASSIRTGSEQYF
TRBD1	-	TRBJ2-1	TRBV29-1	TGCAGCGCCCTTGTCCCGCCGGGACAGGGAGGGAATGAGCAGTTCTTC	CSALVPPGQGGNEQFF
-	many	TRBJ1-5	TRBV7-8	TGTGCCAGCAGCCGACAGTACGGCAATCAGCCCCAGCATTTT	CASSRQYGNQPQHF
-	-	TRBJ2-1	TRBV3-1	TGTGCCAGCAGCCCCGCACTAGCTCTAAGCTTTAATGAGCAGTTCTTC	CASSPALALSFNEQFF
-	-	TRBJ2-5	TRBV9	TGTGCCAGCAGCTCCCGACAGACGTACCAAGAGACCCAGTACTTC	CASSSRQTYQETQYF
-	many	TRBJ2-1	TRBV28	TGTGCCAGCACCGGGGCAGCCTACAATGAGCAGTTCTTC	CASTGAAYNEQFF
TRBD1	-	TRBJ2-1	TRBV4-1	TGCGCCAGCAGCCAAGATCGGGACAGGGGGTGGGGGGCTGAGCAGTTCTTC	CASSQDRDRGWGAEQFF
TRBD2	many	TRBJ2-1	TRBV12-3/TRBV12-4	TGCGCCAGCAGCTTGACTAGCGGAGGAAACAATGAGCAGTTCTTC	CASSLTSGGNNEQFF
-	few	TRBJ1-4	TRBV20-1	TGCAGTGCCGTGACAGCCCGGGGTGAAAAACTGTTTTTT	CSAVTARGEKLFF
-	few	TRBJ2-5	TRBV10-1	TGCGCCAGCAGTGAGGCCAAAGGGGACCAAGAGACCCAGTACTTC	CASSEAKGDQETQYF
-	many	TRBJ1-4	TRBV30	TGTGCCTGGAGTCGGACTTTTGCTGAAAAACTGTTTTTT	CAWSRTFAEKLFF
-	few	TRBJ1-4	TRBV5-1	TGCGCCAGCAGCTTGGAGAGAGGGAACGAAAAACTGTTTTTT	CASSLERGNEKLFF
-	-	TRBJ1-5	TRBV5-1	TGCGCCAGCAGCTTGTGGGGGGACAGCAATCAGCCCCAGCATTTT	CASSLWGDSNQPQHF
-	few	TRBJ1-1	TRBV12-5	TGTGCTAGTGGTTTGGTACCAGGGTATCGGAACGCCGAAGCTTTCTTT	CASGLVPGYRNAEAFF
-	few	TRBJ1-3	TRBV28	-	CASSSSGQGFYGTIYF
-	-	TRBJ2-7	TRBV6-5	TGTGCCAGCAGTTACAGGGGGGGGCAGTACGAGCAGTACTTC	CASSYRGGQYEQYF
-	few	TRBJ2-7	TRBV9	TGTGCCAGCAGCTTCAGCGGAGTACCATCCTACGAGCAGTACTTC	CASSFSGVPSYEQYF
-	many	TRBJ2-5	TRBV28	TGTGCCAGCAATGACAGGAGCACCCAAGAGACCCAGTACTTC	CASNDRSTQETQYF
-	-	TRBJ2-2	TRBV4-2	TGTGCCAGCAGCCAAGAAAGCGTTGCGGCTAGCGCGAACACCGGGGAGCTGTTTTTT	CASSQESVAASANTGELFF
-	-	TRBJ1-1	TRBV30	TGTGCCCGGAGGGACGGGGACACTGAAGCTTTCTTT	CARRDGDTEAFF
-	-	TRBJ1-1	TRBV6-6	TGTGCCAGCAGTTACTCCAACAGACCGAACACTGAAGCTTTCTTT	CASSYSNRPNTEAFF
-	-	TRBJ2-1	TRBV27	TGTGCCAGCAGTTTCACCCGACAAGGCAGCTCCTACAATGAGCAGTTCTTC	CASSFTRQGSSYNEQFF
-	few	TRBJ2-3	TRBV10-1	TGCGCCAGCAGTGTTGACTTGATCACAGATACGCAGTATTTT	CASSVDLITDTQYF
-	many	TRBJ1-2	TRBV30	TGTGCCTGGAGTATGAACAACTATGGCTACACCTTC	CAWSMNNYGYTF
-	-	TRBJ2-1	TRBV4-1	TGCGCCAGCAGCCAAGGGGGGGTTGGGCTATACAATGAGCAGTTCTTC	CASSQGGVGLYNEQFF
-	many	TRBJ2-7	TRBV18	TGTGCCAGCTCACCCCTACTCGCCGACGAGCAGTACTTC	CASSPLLADEQYF
-	-	TRBJ1-1	TRBV27	TGTGCCAGCAGTTTAAATCCCCTAGGCCCTCAGACCACTGAAGCTTTCTTT	CASSLNPLGPQTTEAFF
-	many	TRBJ1-1	TRBV12-3/TRBV12-4	TGTGCCAGCAGTTCTCAACCGACTATGAACACTGAAGCTTTCTTT	CASSSQPTMNTEAFF
-	many	TRBJ1-2	TRBV3-1	TGTGCCAGCAGCCAAGATTCAGGTTCCCTCTATGGCTACACCTTC	CASSQDSGSLYGYTF
-	many	TRBJ2-2	TRBV20-1	TGCAGTGCTAGGCGGACAGCCGACACCGGGGAGCTGTTTTTT	CSARRTADTGELFF
TRBD2	few	TRBJ2-2	TRBV6-2/TRBV6-3	TGTGCCAGCACCCACCAAGCGGGGGGTTCGAACACCGGGGAGCTGTTTTTT	CASTHQAGGSNTGELFF
-	many	TRBJ1-1	TRBV12-3/TRBV12-4	TGTGCCACCGCGGCAGGGCTGAACACTGAAGCTTTCTTT	CATAAGLNTEAFF
TRBD2	many	TRBJ2-1	TRBV3-1	TGTGCCAGCAGCCAACGAACTAGCGCGGGCAATGAGCAGTTCTTC	CASSQRTSAGNEQFF
-	-	TRBJ1-6	TRBV27	TGTGCCAGCAGTCCGCGGCCGAATTGGCCCCTCCACTTT	CASSPRPNWPLHF
TRBD1	-	TRBJ2-7	TRBV5-5	TGTGCCAGCAGCCAAGAGGGACAGGGGGGGAACGAGCAGTACTTC	CASSQEGQGGNEQYF